The rows below give T cell receptor beta chains drawn from one sample of a study of beta chain features in type 1 diabetes. Profiled with immunoSEQ multiplex PCR; TCRdb holds only in-frame clones, not every one. The sample contains 10,000 to 15,000 clones, about half of which appear only once. Sequencing was performed on stem cell memory CD4+ T cells from blood. The receptors come from a man aged 18 to 35 in good health. The CDR3 runs from the conserved cysteine through the conserved F or W. Each record gives: J gene, V gene, D gene, clone size, CDR3 DNA, CDR3 protein. A D gene is named only where the DNA matches it firmly. Part of the rows lack a size; the others show once, few, many or a class for expanded clones.

J: TRBJ2-1; V: TRBV19; D: TRBD2; size: .; DNA: TGTGCCAGTAGTAGGGGGGGTATCGGGAATGAGCAGTTCTTC; CDR3: CASSRGGIGNEQFF
J: TRBJ2-7; V: TRBV9; D: TRBD1; size: .; DNA: TGTGCCAGCAGCACCGGACAGGAGATCTACGAGCAGTACTTC; CDR3: CASSTGQEIYEQYF
J: TRBJ2-5; V: TRBV5-1; D: .; size: few; DNA: TGCGCCAGCAGCTTGGAATCCCTCCAAGAGACCCAGTACTTC; CDR3: CASSLESLQETQYF
J: TRBJ2-3; V: TRBV9; D: .; size: .; DNA: TGTGCCAGCAGCCGGGGGGGGACAGTTTCTGATACGCAGTATTTT; CDR3: CASSRGGTVSDTQYF
J: TRBJ2-1; V: TRBV18; D: TRBD2; size: few; DNA: TGTGCCAGCTCACCTTCTAGCGGGGCCACCGGGCCCTACAATGAGCAGTTCTTC; CDR3: CASSPSSGATGPYNEQFF
J: TRBJ2-4; V: TRBV7-2; D: TRBD2; size: once; DNA: TGTGCCAGCAGCGTGCGGGGGGGGTTAGCCAAAAACATTCAGTACTTC; CDR3: CASSVRGGLAKNIQYF
J: TRBJ2-7; V: TRBV27; D: TRBD2; size: few; DNA: TGTGCCAGCAGTTTAGGAGGCGGGGGCTCCTACGAGCAGTACTTC; CDR3: CASSLGGGGSYEQYF
J: TRBJ1-1; V: TRBV4-3; D: .; size: few; DNA: TGCGCCAGCAGCCAAAGGAGAGGGAGTGAAGCTTTCTTT; CDR3: CASSQRRGSEAFF
J: TRBJ1-4; V: TRBV7-2; D: TRBD1; size: few; DNA: TGTGCCAGCAGCTTAGTAGGGGGCGCGGAAAAACTGTTTTTT; CDR3: CASSLVGGAEKLFF
J: TRBJ2-1; V: TRBV9; D: TRBD1; size: .; DNA: TGTGCCAGCACCCTGGCTGGGACAGCTTCCTACAATGAGCAGTTCTTC; CDR3: CASTLAGTASYNEQFF
J: TRBJ2-1; V: TRBV5-5; D: TRBD1; size: .; DNA: TGTGCCAGCAGCGCCGGGACAGGGGGCTCCCTCAATGAGCAGTTCTTC; CDR3: CASSAGTGGSLNEQFF
J: TRBJ1-3; V: TRBV7-2; D: .; size: few; DNA: TGTGCCAGCAGCTCAAGCCCCACCCGGGGTGGAAACACCATATATTTT; CDR3: CASSSSPTRGGNTIYF
J: TRBJ2-7; V: TRBV7-2; D: .; size: .; DNA: TGTGCCAGCAGCATTATGGATCGCCAGGGTCTGGCGCAGTACTTC; CDR3: CASSIMDRQGLAQYF
J: TRBJ1-3; V: TRBV4-2; D: .; size: .; DNA: TGTGCCAGCAGCACAGTGGGGGGACTACTCTCTGGAAACACCATATATTTT; CDR3: CASSTVGGLLSGNTIYF
J: TRBJ1-6; V: TRBV7-6; D: TRBD1; size: .; DNA: TGTGCCAGCAGCCGACAGGGAAGTAATTCACCCCTCCACTTT; CDR3: CASSRQGSNSPLHF
J: TRBJ1-2; V: TRBV4-1; D: TRBD1; size: .; DNA: TGCGCCAGCAGCCTCGAACCGGGACAGACATTCTATGGCTACACCTTC; CDR3: CASSLEPGQTFYGYTF
J: TRBJ1-4; V: TRBV18; D: .; size: .; DNA: TGTGCCAGCTCACCACTGCACGGGAAGGATGAAAAACTGTTTTTT; CDR3: CASSPLHGKDEKLFF
J: TRBJ2-3; V: TRBV6-5; D: TRBD2; size: .; DNA: TGTGCCAGCAGTTTAGCGGGGGGAAGCACAGATACGCAGTATTTT; CDR3: CASSLAGGSTDTQYF
J: TRBJ2-7; V: TRBV18; D: TRBD1; size: few; DNA: TGTGCCAGCTCACTCACGACAGGGCTCGTTTACGAGCAGTACTTC; CDR3: CASSLTTGLVYEQYF
J: TRBJ2-3; V: TRBV4-2; D: TRBD1; size: .; DNA: TGTGCCAGCAGCCAGGAGCCGGGACAGGGGTTAACAGATACGCAGTATTTT; CDR3: CASSQEPGQGLTDTQYF
J: TRBJ2-7; V: TRBV27; D: TRBD2; size: .; DNA: TGTGCCAGCAGTGCAACGGGACTACGTACCGAGCAGTACTTC; CDR3: CASSATGLRTEQYF
J: TRBJ2-5; V: TRBV7-2; D: TRBD2; size: few; DNA: TGTGCCAGCAGCCCCTATAGCGGGGAAGAGACCCAGTACTTC; CDR3: CASSPYSGEETQYF